Shown below are 20 T cell receptor beta chains from a single sample sequenced in a study of cytomegalovirus exposure and HLA in healthy donors. The PCR made use of 60 Vbeta and 13 Jbeta primers. Profiling relied on immunoSEQ multiplex PCR, and the TCRdb table lists in-frame clones only, not all of them. The sample lists 150,000 to 200,000 clones; approximately 70% were seen once. Sample: PBMCs. These receptors came from a human donor in good health.

V and J are TRBV2 and TRBJ1-1; 8 bases are shared with TRBD1. This CDR3 comprises 14 residues. The germline gives CDR1 SNHLY, CDR2 FYNNEI. V shed 4 bases, J shed 4 bases, and the junction held 5 bases outside the gene matches. CDR3 region: CASSVGQVGTEAFF. The DNA for the CDR3 is TGTGCCAGCAGTGTGGGACAGGTGGGCACTGAAGCTTTCTTT.

This clone was observed a few times. The V call is TRBV10-3, the J call TRBJ2-7; 10 bases align to TRBD1. This CDR3 is 15 amino acids long. J lost 2 bases, V lost 4 bases, and 5 bases had no gene match. Germline CDR1 is ENHRY and CDR2 is SYGVKD. The CDR3 reads CAISGTGGFTYEQYF. The CDR3 region has the DNA TGTGCCATCAGTGGGACAGGGGGTTTTACCTACGAGCAGTACTTC.

The V call is TRBV15, the J call TRBJ2-3, with TRBD2 matching 9 bases. V lost 7 bases and J lost 0; bases outside the gene matches: 2. The CDR3 sequence is 14 residues long. In germline, CDR1 is LNHNV, CDR2 YYDKDF (reference sequence). CDR3 region: CATTAGGSTDTQYF. The CDR3, as DNA: TGTGCCACCACCGCGGGGGGGAGCACAGATACGCAGTATTTT.

This clone was found a few times. The chain combines TRBV7-8 with TRBJ1-1, with 8 bases fitting TRBD1. From germline, CDR1 is SGHVS and CDR2 FQNEAQ. This CDR3 comprises 17 residues. V shed 1 base and J 4 bases; nucleotides not matched to a gene: 11. The CDR3, as DNA: TGTGCCAGCAGCTTAGGAGGGACAGGTCGCTTGGGCACTGAAGCTTTCTTT. Its translation is CASSLGGTGRLGTEAFF.

This chain uses TRBV11-3 with TRBJ1-1; D gene ambiguous. The CDR3 has 13 amino acids. V was clipped by 5 bases and J by 0 bases, with 7 bases between them. The V gene's germline CDR1 is SGHNT and CDR2 YENEEA. CDR3 loop: CASSRKMNTEAFF. The CDR3 DNA is TGTGCCAGCAGCCGTAAAATGAACACTGAAGCTTTCTTT. Full variable domain (missing parts from reference TRBV11-3 and TRBJ1-1): EAGVVQSPRYKIIEKKQPVAFWCNPISGHNTLYWYLQNLGQGPELLIRYENEEAVDDSQLPKDRFSAERLKGVDSTLKIQPAELGDSAVYLCASSRKMNTEAFFGQGTRLTVV.

The rearrangement links TRBV19 to TRBJ2-3; TRBD2 matches 11 bases. From germline, CDR1 is LNHDA and CDR2 SQIVND (reference sequence). CDR3 length equals 15 residues. V trimming: 7 bases; J trimming: 1 base; junction bases outside the gene matches: 4. The CDR3 protein is CASTPLAGGTDTQYF. CDR3 sequence (DNA): TGTGCCAGTACCCCACTAGCGGGGGGCACAGATACGCAGTATTTT. Based on the CDR3 plus reference TRBV19 and TRBJ2-3, the full variable domain is DGGITQSPKYLFRKEGQNVTLSCEQNLNHDAMYWYRQDPGQGLRLIYYSQIVNDFQKGDIAEGYSVSREKKESFPLTVTSAQKNPTAFYLCASTPLAGGTDTQYFGPGTRLTVL.

V usage is TRBV7-9 and J usage is TRBJ1-2; no clear D. The CDR3 is 13 amino acids. The germline CDR1 and CDR2 sequences are SEHNR and FQNEAQ (reference sequence). V lost 1 base and J 6 bases, leaving 9 bases between the germline ends. The chain's CDR3 is CASSLDAANGYTF. CDR3 sequence (DNA): TGTGCCAGCAGCTTAGACGCGGCCAATGGCTACACCTTC.

This sequence joins TRBV19 and TRBJ2-2; 8 nucleotides match TRBD1. Germline CDR1 reads LNHDA; CDR2 reads SQIVND (reference sequence). V lost 2 bases and J lost 7; bases outside the gene matches: 3. The CDR3 is 14 residues long. For the CDR3, the DNA is TGTGCCAGTAGTATACAGGGGGCCGACGGGGAGCTGTTTTTT. It yields the protein CASSIQGADGELFF.

The chain links TRBV6-1 to TRBJ1-1, with D uncertain. CDR1 is MNHNS and CDR2 is SASEGT in the germline V gene. V was clipped by 5 bases and J by 6 bases, with 13 bases between them. This CDR3 has 13 amino acids. Here the CDR3 DNA reads TGTGCCAGCAGTCGGGATAAGCAGCCTGAAGCTTTCTTT. Residues: CASSRDKQPEAFF.

About this clone itself: Compared with germline, one end of the junction differs, possibly owing to a read error. The sample contains more than one DNA sequence encoding this CDR3. The CDR3 loop is CASTLNTGELFF. The DNA for the CDR3 is TGTGCCAGCACCCTGAACACCGGGGAGCTATTTTTT. V is TRBV25-1 and J is TRBJ2-2; TRBD2 might be the D (5 bases). The CDR3 totals 12 residues. Germline CDR1 MGHDK, CDR2 SYGVNS. Based on the CDR3 plus reference TRBV25-1 and TRBJ2-2, the full variable domain is EADIYQTPRYLVIGTGKKITLECSQTMGHDKMYWYQQDPGMELHLIHYSYGVNSTEKGDLSSESTVSRIRTEHFPLTLESARPSHTSQYLCASTLNTGELFFGEGSRLTVL.

The chain is built from TRBV12-5 and TRBJ1-2; D perhaps matches TRBD1 (6 bases). From germline, CDR1 is LGHNT and CDR2 FRNRAP. Trimming cost V 4 bases and J 7 bases, with 13 bases left between them. The CDR3 covers 13 residues. The CDR3 sequence is CASGSQGLGGYTF. In DNA, the CDR3 is TGTGCTAGTGGTTCACAGGGCTTAGGTGGCTACACCTTC.

The chain couples TRBV27 to TRBJ2-7, with TRBD1 identical over 9 bases. The germline V gene has CDR1 MNHEY and CDR2 SMNVEV (reference sequence). The CDR3 has 13 residues. V dropped 5 bases and J dropped 4; count of bases not matched to a gene: 3. The CDR3 nucleotides read TGTGCCAGCAGTCCGACAGGGGGTTACGAGCAGTACTTC. It is translated as CASSPTGGYEQYF.

The chain couples TRBV19 to TRBJ2-7; D uncertain. Trimming cost V 3 bases and J 3 bases, with 9 bases left between them. CDR1 is LNHDA and CDR2 is SQIVND in the germline V gene (reference sequence). The CDR3 runs to 13 residues. CDR3 bases: TGTGCCAGTAGTATGAACCCACTCTACGAGCAGTACTTC. As protein: CASSMNPLYEQYF.

V is TRBV25-1 and J is TRBJ2-1; 11 bases are shared with TRBD1. This CDR3 is 15 amino acids long. CDR1 is MGHDK and CDR2 is SYGVNS in the germline V gene. The junction had 6 bases not matched to a gene; V was cut back by 2 bases and J by 9 bases. The CDR3, as DNA: TGTGCCAGCAGTGAACCCGGGACAGGGGGTTTTGAGCAGTTCTTC. It encodes CASSEPGTGGFEQFF.

This clone was counted a few times. The chain carries TRBV5-6 and TRBJ1-1; TRBD1 matches at 12 bases. The length of the CDR3 is 15 residues. Trimming took 4 bases from V and 3 from J; bases not matched to a gene: 4. Looked up from germline, CDR1 is SGHDT and CDR2 is YYEEEE. DNA of the CDR3: TGTGCCAGCAGCCCCGGGACAGGGGGCGACACTGAAGCTTTCTTT. This translates into CASSPGTGGDTEAFF.

This clone was seen more than once but under ten times. CDR3 protein: CAISDPQGGNSNQPQHF. The CDR3 bases are TGTGCCATCAGTGACCCACAGGGGGGGAATAGCAATCAGCCCCAGCATTTT. The chain links TRBV10-3 to TRBJ1-5; 8 nucleotides line up with TRBD1. Germline loops: CDR1 ENHRY, CDR2 SYGVKD. After removal of 3 bases from V and 0 bases from J, the junction contained 7 bases not matched to a gene. The CDR3 totals 17 residues.

V is TRBV5-6 and J is TRBJ1-4, with 9 bases matching TRBD1. V gave up 2 bases and J gave up 5 bases; unmatched junction bases: 1. Germline CDR1 is SGHDT and CDR2 is YYEEEE. This CDR3 comprises 14 residues. The CDR3 loop reads CASSFGQGNEKLFF. The DNA for the CDR3 is TGTGCCAGCAGCTTCGGACAGGGGAATGAAAAACTGTTTTTT. The full variable domain, its missing parts supplied by reference TRBV5-6 and TRBJ1-4, is DAGVTQSPTHLIKTRGQQVTLRCSPKSGHDTVSWYQQALGQGPQFIFQYYEEEERQRGNFPDRFSGHQFPNYSSELNVNALLLGDSALYLCASSFGQGNEKLFFGSGTQLSVL.

The chain couples TRBV2 to TRBJ2-1; TRBD1 matches at 9 bases. CDR1 is SNHLY and CDR2 is FYNNEI in the germline V gene. With 6 bases clipped from V and 1 base from J, the junction kept 13 bases outside the gene matches. There are 18 residues in the CDR3. The CDR3 DNA follows: TGTGCCAGCAGAGGGACAGGGAATAGCGGGTTTTCCTACAATGAGCAGTTCTTC. It codes for CASRGTGNSGFSYNEQFF.

The rearrangement uses TRBV19 and TRBJ2-5; a possible D gene is TRBD1 (5 bases). The germline gives CDR1 LNHDA, CDR2 SQIVND (reference sequence). The CDR3 covers 15 residues. V lost 0 bases, J lost 5 bases, and 13 bases lay in between. The CDR3 region has the DNA TGTGCCAGTAGTATAGATCTGCAGGGCCGGGAGACCCAGTACTTC. Translated: CASSIDLQGRETQYF.

The chain is built from TRBV7-9 and TRBJ2-3, with 8 bases that match TRBD1. V was pared by 2 bases and J by 3 bases, with 7 bases of the junction left unmatched. This CDR3 is 16 amino acids long. Germline values: CDR1 SEHNR, CDR2 FQNEAQ (reference sequence). CDR3 DNA: TGTGCCAGCAGCTTATCGGGCAGGGGGCTGACAGATACGCAGTATTTT. It codes for CASSLSGRGLTDTQYF.